This is a list of T cell receptor beta chains from one sample in a study of HIV-infected patients and healthy controls. TCRdb recomputed calls from the 5' RACE reads with MiXCR, one row per CDR3 protein. This sample has about 17,000 distinct CDR3 sequences, with about 5.4% found just once. The sample consisted of blood. The receptors come from an adult in good health. Each CDR3 is given with its conserved first and last residue. Fields, in order: V gene, D gene, J gene, clone size, CDR3 DNA, CDR3 protein. The D gene is left open where the match is weak. Some rows have no size entry. The others give once, few or many, or a class for an expanded clone.

>TRBV24-1|TRBD1|TRBJ2-3|many
TGTGCCACCAGTGACCCCCCGGGACAGGGCACAGATACGCAGTATTTT
CATSDPPGQGTDTQYF
>TRBV2|TRBD1|TRBJ1-2|many
TGTGCCAGCAGTAAGAACAGGGGTTATGGCTACACCTTC
CASSKNRGYGYTF
>TRBV27|NA|TRBJ1-5|many
TGTGCCAGCAGTTTCCGGGACAGCAATCAGCCCCAGCATTTT
CASSFRDSNQPQHF
>TRBV4-2|NA|TRBJ2-7|many
TGTGCCAGCAGCCGCCTTCAGGGGCCCGGGGGCGAGCAGTACTTC
CASSRLQGPGGEQYF
>TRBV14|NA|TRBJ2-3|medium-sized
TGTGCCAGCAGCCAGGAGAAGTGGACAGACGAAACCTATACGCAGTATTTT
CASSQEKWTDETYTQYF
>TRBV28|TRBD1|TRBJ1-1|many
TGTGCCAGCTACATTGGCGGACAGGGCCTATTAAACACTGAAGCTTTCTTT
CASYIGGQGLLNTEAFF
>TRBV12-3/TRBV12-4|TRBD1|TRBJ1-6|medium-sized
TGTGCCAGCAATTCACAGGGGATGACAAATTCACCCCTCCACTTT
CASNSQGMTNSPLHF
>TRBV5-4|TRBD1|TRBJ1-2|NA
TGTGCCAGCAGCCTAGGGACAGGGTCTAACTATGGCTACACCTTC
CASSLGTGSNYGYTF
>TRBV18|TRBD1|TRBJ1-1|NA
TGTGCCAGCTCATCGGGACAGGTTGGGAACACTGAAGCTTTCTTT
CASSSGQVGNTEAFF
>TRBV6-2/TRBV6-3|NA|TRBJ2-2|many
TGTGCCAGCAGTTATCGCCCTAGCTTGGCCGGGGAGCTGTTTTTT
CASSYRPSLAGELFF
>TRBV7-9|NA|TRBJ1-1|many
TGTGCCAGCAGCGTTAGAGGTGAAGCTTTCTTT
CASSVRGEAFF
>TRBV11-2|NA|TRBJ2-3|many
TGTGCCAGCAGCTCTATAGGCCTAGATACGCAGTATTTT
CASSSIGLDTQYF
>TRBV28|TRBD1|TRBJ1-5|many
TGTGCCAGCAACAATACGACAGGGCATCAGCCCCAGCATTTT
CASNNTTGHQPQHF
>TRBV28|NA|TRBJ2-7|many
TGTGCCAGCAGTTTCCGCCGCTCCTACGAGCAGTACTTC
CASSFRRSYEQYF
>TRBV12-3/TRBV12-4|NA|TRBJ1-2|many
TGTGCCAGCAGTTTATGGGTGAACTATGGCTACACCTTC
CASSLWVNYGYTF
>TRBV12-5|TRBD1|TRBJ1-1|many
TGTGCTAGTGGTTTGGTAATCAGGGGGGCTGAAGCTTTCTTT
CASGLVIRGAEAFF